The clone carrying this T cell receptor beta chain was found many times. Its matching antigen is unknown. Researchers built TCR beta libraries using quantitative 5'-RACE with molecular barcodes. MiXCR, run by TCRdb on the 5' RACE reads, gives a single entry per CDR3 protein. The sample consists of some 240,000 distinct CDR3 sequences, less than 10% of them appearing once. This sample was included in a study of CD8 T cells in ankylosing spondylitis. Study-level points and caveats: Earlier literature documents some of the motif variants in reactive arthritis synovial fluid and blood. Matched synovial fluid from ankylosing spondylitis patients was reported to be enriched for disease-linked clones. Typical of ankylosing spondylitis blood, it appeared, was a TCR beta motif of 7 or 8 highly homologous variants.

V was pared by 3 bases and J by 5 bases, with 11 bases between. The CDR3 is made up of 13 amino acids. Germline lookup yields CDR1 SGHRS and CDR2 YFSETQ. The receptor was derived from a male donor with ankylosing spondylitis or in good health (not recorded which). The sequencing sample was made of blood, either unsorted or a sorted T cell fraction (not recorded which). J is TRBJ2-5 and V is TRBV5-1, with D unresolved. CDR3 amino acids: CASSSTLRETQYF. CDR3 DNA: TGCGCCAGCAGCTCGACCTTGCGGGAGACCCAGTACTTC.